The 18 T cell receptor beta chains given below trace back to one sample, sequenced in a study of OX40 agonist ivuxolimab in advanced cancers. Sequencing was performed with immunoSEQ multiplex PCR; in TCRdb, only in-frame clones are kept and a portion is missing. This repertoire shows under 85,000 clones, around 87% found once; its top ten account for 0.2% to 0.3%. The input for sequencing was CD4+ or CD8+ T cells sorted from blood, taken in a trial of the OX40 agonist ivuxolimab. These TCRs come from an adult with an advanced solid tumor such as melanoma, head and neck, liver or kidney cancer.

This chain joins TRBV7-8 and TRBJ2-5, with no clear D. The V gene lost 3 bases and the J gene lost 0 bases, with 11 bases spanning the gap. Germline V gene lookup returns CDR1 SGHVS and CDR2 FQNEAQ. CDR3 length equals 15 residues. Here the CDR3 reads CASSLAVLYQETQYF. As DNA, the CDR3 is TGTGCCAGCAGCTTGGCGGTCCTTTACCAAGAGACCCAGTACTTC.

This chain links TRBV7-3 with TRBJ2-7, with D possibly matching TRBD1 (5 bases). The CDR3 sequence is 16 residues long. Germline CDR1 reads SGHTA; CDR2 reads FQGTGA. Trimming cost V 1 base and J 2 bases, with 15 bases left between them. The CDR3 protein is CASSLKLGAFTYEQYF. The CDR3 nucleotides are TGTGCCAGCAGCTTAAAGTTAGGGGCCTTTACCTACGAGCAGTACTTC.

V and J are TRBV6-6 and TRBJ2-7; TRBD2 agrees at 14 bases. In germline, CDR1 is MNHNY, CDR2 SVGAGI (reference sequence). This CDR3 is 15 amino acids long. The V gene end was trimmed by 9 bases and the J gene end by 6 bases; junction bases not matched to a gene: 10. CDR3 in DNA: TGTGCCAGTTCCGGGGGACTAGCGGGAGCGGGCGAGCAGTACTTC. Protein sequence: CASSGGLAGAGEQYF.

The CDR3 coding sequence is TGTGCCAGCTCACCGGGACAGGTACTCAATCAGCCCCAGCATTTT. Amino acid sequence: CASSPGQVLNQPQHF. The chain has TRBV18 and TRBJ1-5, with 8 bases matching TRBD1. This CDR3 comprises 15 residues. V shed 3 bases and J 3 bases; nucleotides not matched to a gene: 4. Per the germline V gene, CDR1 is KGHSH and CDR2 is LQKENI.

This clone was counted once. At the DNA level, this CDR3 is encoded by other sequences in the same sample as well. The CDR3 bases are TGTGCCAGCTCACCAGACAGTAACTATGGCTACACCTTC. This codes for CASSPDSNYGYTF. V and J are TRBV18 and TRBJ1-2; TRBD1 might be the D (5 bases). Germline loops: CDR1 KGHSH, CDR2 LQKENI. V lost 2 bases and J lost 1, with 5 bases in between. This CDR3 comprises 13 residues.

By share, this clone ranks as medium-sized. The chain is built from TRBV7-9 and TRBJ1-1; no clear D gene. Germline CDR1 is SEHNR and CDR2 is FQNEAQ (reference sequence). Trimming cost V 1 base and J 0 bases, with 6 bases left between them. This CDR3 comprises 14 residues. In DNA form, the CDR3 reads TGTGCCAGCAGCTTAGGACGGTTGAACACTGAAGCTTTCTTT. Translation: CASSLGRLNTEAFF.

This clone was seen only once. The chain is built from TRBV5-1 and TRBJ2-1; 10 positions agree with TRBD1. The junction had 12 bases not matched to a gene; V was cut back by 0 bases and J by 0 bases. This CDR3 has 20 residues. Germline V gene lookup returns CDR1 SGHRS and CDR2 YFSETQ. The CDR3 protein is CASSLALGQGVISSYNEQFF. CDR3 nucleotides: TGCGCCAGCAGCTTGGCCCTTGGACAGGGGGTTATCAGCTCCTACAATGAGCAGTTCTTC.

The table lists this clone with a count of one. The chain joins TRBV11-3 to TRBJ2-1; TRBD2 matches at 11 bases. CDR3 length equals 16 residues. CDR1 and CDR2 (germline): SGHNT, YENEEA. Trimming at V came to 5 bases and at J to 6 bases, leaving 9 bases not matched to a gene. The CDR3 reads CASSATLAGVSNEQFF. The CDR3 DNA reads as TGTGCCAGCAGCGCCACACTAGCGGGAGTGAGCAATGAGCAGTTCTTC.

The chain carries TRBV4-1 and TRBJ1-1, with no clear D. V lost 3 bases, J lost 6 bases, and 17 bases lay in between. This CDR3 spans 15 amino acids. Germline V lookup: CDR1 MGHRA, CDR2 YSYEKL. The CDR3 loop reads CASSHHAREGPEAFF. CDR3 coding DNA: TGCGCCAGCAGCCATCACGCGAGGGAGGGCCCTGAAGCTTTCTTT.

V gene TRBV7-9 combines with J gene TRBJ1-2, with 9 bases lining up with TRBD1. Trimming cost V 0 bases and J 8 bases; bases outside gene matches: 7. Germline V gives CDR1 SEHNR, CDR2 FQNEAQ (reference sequence). This CDR3 comprises 15 residues. The CDR3, as DNA: TGTGCCAGCAGCTTAGCGACAGGGGGGTGCTTCGGCTACACCTTC. As protein: CASSLATGGCFGYTF.

In this sample, this clone turned up once. V and J are TRBV29-1 and TRBJ2-7; TRBD2 might be the D (5 bases). Germline CDR1 is SQVTM and CDR2 is ANQGSEA. The CDR3 sequence is 13 residues long. V was pared by 7 bases and J by 6 bases, with 19 bases between. The CDR3 region is CSALRASNSEQYF. The CDR3 bases are TGCAGCGCCCTGCGGGCTAGTAACTCCGAGCAGTACTTC.

The gene calls are TRBV6-5 and TRBJ1-3; unclear D gene. Looked up from germline, CDR1 is MNHEY and CDR2 is SVGAGI. This CDR3 has 14 residues. The V end lost 0 bases, the J end lost 4 bases, and 7 bases lay between the germline ends. The CDR3 DNA reads as TGTGCCAGCAGTTACTCCACCCTGGGAAACACCATATATTTT. It is translated as CASSYSTLGNTIYF.

This clone was recorded once. V usage is TRBV4-2 and J usage is TRBJ2-7; a weak D match, TRBD2 (6 bases). CDR3 length: 15 amino acids. Trimming left V 1 base short and J 5 bases short, with 15 bases between. Per germline, CDR1 LGHNA and CDR2 YNFKEQ. The chain's CDR3 is CASSQGGTPGDEQYF. The CDR3 region has the DNA TGTGCCAGCAGCCAAGGGGGGACCCCGGGGGACGAGCAGTACTTC.

This chain uses TRBV11-3 with TRBJ2-2; D is possibly TRBD1 (6 bases). The CDR3 totals 17 residues. Trimming cost V 3 bases and J 3 bases, with 17 bases left between them. The germline gives CDR1 SGHNT, CDR2 YENEEA. CDR3 nucleotide sequence: TGTGCCAGCAGCTTCGGATTAGGGAAGGGGGACACCGGGGAGCTGTTTTTT. Translation gives CASSFGLGKGDTGELFF. Using reference TRBV11-3 and TRBJ2-2 for the parts outside the CDR3, the full variable domain is EAGVVQSPRYKIIEKKQPVAFWCNPISGHNTLYWYLQNLGQGPELLIRYENEEAVDDSQLPKDRFSAERLKGVDSTLKIQPAELGDSAVYLCASSFGLGKGDTGELFFGEGSRLTVL.

The chain links TRBV6-5 to TRBJ1-3, with D unclear. Germline loops: CDR1 MNHEY, CDR2 SVGAGI. This CDR3 is built from 15 residues. Trimming left V 2 bases short and J 0 bases short, with 8 bases between. CDR3 DNA sequence: TGTGCCAGCAGTTACGGGCTGAGCTCTGGAAACACCATATATTTT. This translates into CASSYGLSSGNTIYF.

V gene TRBV15 combines with J gene TRBJ1-1; TRBD1 agrees at 7 bases. This CDR3 contains 16 residues. The germline V gene encodes CDR1 LNHNV and CDR2 YYDKDF (reference sequence). Trimming took 4 bases from V and 5 from J; bases not matched to a gene: 13. The CDR3: CATSKETGALGTEAFF. The DNA for the CDR3 is TGTGCCACCAGCAAAGAAACAGGGGCCCTAGGGACTGAAGCTTTCTTT.

The V gene is TRBV5-1, the J gene TRBJ2-5; 7 positions agree with TRBD1. The germline V gene encodes CDR1 SGHRS and CDR2 YFSETQ. The CDR3 totals 14 residues. V lost 4 bases to trimming and J lost 2 bases; unmatched junction nucleotides: 5. CDR3 region: CASSPGQVQETQYF. The CDR3 DNA reads as TGCGCCAGCAGCCCAGGACAGGTACAAGAGACCCAGTACTTC.

The chain couples TRBV7-8 to TRBJ1-1; tentative D call: TRBD1 (6 bases). The CDR3 totals 15 residues. CDR1 and CDR2 from the germline V gene are SGHVS and FQNEAQ. V was shortened by 5 bases and J by 0 bases, with 13 bases between the two germline ends. The CDR3 sequence: CASSEQGQLNTEAFF. CDR3 DNA sequence: TGTGCCAGCAGCGAACAAGGACAGCTGAACACTGAAGCTTTCTTT.